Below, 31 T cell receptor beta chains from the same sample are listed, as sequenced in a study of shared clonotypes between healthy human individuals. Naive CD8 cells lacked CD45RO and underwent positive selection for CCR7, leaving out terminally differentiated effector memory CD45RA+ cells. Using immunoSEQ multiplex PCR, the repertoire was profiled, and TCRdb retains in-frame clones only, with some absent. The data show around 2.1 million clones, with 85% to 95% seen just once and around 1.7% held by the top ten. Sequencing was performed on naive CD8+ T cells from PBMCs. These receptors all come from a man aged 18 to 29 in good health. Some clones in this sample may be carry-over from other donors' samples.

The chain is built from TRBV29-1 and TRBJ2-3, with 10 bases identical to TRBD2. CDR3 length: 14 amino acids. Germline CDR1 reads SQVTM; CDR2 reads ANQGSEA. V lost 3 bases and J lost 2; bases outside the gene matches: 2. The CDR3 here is CSVEGLAPTDTQYF. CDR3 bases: TGCAGCGTTGAGGGACTAGCGCCCACAGATACGCAGTATTTT.

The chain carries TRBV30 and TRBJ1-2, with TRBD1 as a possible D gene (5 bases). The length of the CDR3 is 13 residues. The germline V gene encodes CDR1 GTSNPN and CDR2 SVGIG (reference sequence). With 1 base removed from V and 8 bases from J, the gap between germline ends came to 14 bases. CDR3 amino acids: CAWSALGTGGYTF. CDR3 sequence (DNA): TGTGCCTGGAGTGCCCTAGGGACGGGAGGCTACACCTTC.

Written as DNA, the CDR3 is TGTGCCAGCAGTTTCGCGGGGATCTCCTACGAGCAGTACTTC. Translating it yields CASSFAGISYEQYF. The gene calls are TRBV28 and TRBJ2-7, with a tentative D call TRBD2 (6 bases). Germline CDR1 MDHEN, CDR2 SYDVKM. The length of the CDR3 is 14 residues. Trimming stripped 3 bases from V and 0 bases from J, with 9 bases between. Full variable domain (missing parts from reference TRBV28 and TRBJ2-7): DVKVTQSSRYLVKRTGEKVFLECVQDMDHENMFWYRQDPGLGLRLIYFSYDVKMKEKGDIPEGYSVSREKKERFSLILESASTNQTSMYLCASSFAGISYEQYFGPGTRLTVT.

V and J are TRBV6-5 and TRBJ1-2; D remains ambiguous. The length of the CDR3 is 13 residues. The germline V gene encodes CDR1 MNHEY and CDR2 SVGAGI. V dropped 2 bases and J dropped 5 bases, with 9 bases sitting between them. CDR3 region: CASSYRTRYGYTF. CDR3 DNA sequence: TGTGCCAGCAGTTACAGAACTCGGTATGGCTACACCTTC.

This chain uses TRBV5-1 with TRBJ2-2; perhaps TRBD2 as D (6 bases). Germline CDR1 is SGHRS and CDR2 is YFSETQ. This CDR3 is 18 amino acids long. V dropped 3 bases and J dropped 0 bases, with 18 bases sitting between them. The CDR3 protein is CASSSPRVGTANTGELFF. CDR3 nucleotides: TGCGCCAGCAGCTCTCCCAGGGTAGGGACTGCGAACACCGGGGAGCTGTTTTTT.

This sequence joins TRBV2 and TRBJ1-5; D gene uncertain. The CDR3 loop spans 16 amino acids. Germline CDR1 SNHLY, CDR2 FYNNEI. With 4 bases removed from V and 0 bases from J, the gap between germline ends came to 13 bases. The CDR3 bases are TGTGCCAGCAGTGCCAAGGCCGAATATAGCAATCAGCCCCAGCATTTT. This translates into CASSAKAEYSNQPQHF. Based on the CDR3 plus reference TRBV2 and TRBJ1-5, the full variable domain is EPEVTQTPSHQVTQMGQEVILRCVPISNHLYFYWYRQILGQKVEFLVSFYNNEISEKSEIFDDQFSVERPDGSNFTLKIRSTKLEDSAMYFCASSAKAEYSNQPQHFGDGTRLSIL.

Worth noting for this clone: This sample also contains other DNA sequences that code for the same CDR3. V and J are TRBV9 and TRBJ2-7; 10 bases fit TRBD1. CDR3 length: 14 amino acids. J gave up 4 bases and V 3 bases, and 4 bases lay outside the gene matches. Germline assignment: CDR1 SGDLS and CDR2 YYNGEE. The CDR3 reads CASSGRDRGYEQYF. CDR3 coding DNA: TGTGCCAGCAGCGGCCGGGACAGGGGTTACGAGCAGTACTTC.

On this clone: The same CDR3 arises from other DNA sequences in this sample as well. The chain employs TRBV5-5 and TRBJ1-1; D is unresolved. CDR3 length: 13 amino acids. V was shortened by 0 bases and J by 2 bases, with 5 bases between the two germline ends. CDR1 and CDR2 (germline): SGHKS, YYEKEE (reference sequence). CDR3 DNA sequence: TGTGCCAGCAGCTTGGGAGTAAACACTGAAGCTTTCTTT. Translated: CASSLGVNTEAFF.

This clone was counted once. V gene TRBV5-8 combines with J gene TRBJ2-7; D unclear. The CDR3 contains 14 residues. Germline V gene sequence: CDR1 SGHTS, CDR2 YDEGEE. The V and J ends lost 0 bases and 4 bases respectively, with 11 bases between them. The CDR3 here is CASSLVGEVYEQYF. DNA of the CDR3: TGTGCCAGCAGCTTGGTTGGTGAGGTTTACGAGCAGTACTTC.

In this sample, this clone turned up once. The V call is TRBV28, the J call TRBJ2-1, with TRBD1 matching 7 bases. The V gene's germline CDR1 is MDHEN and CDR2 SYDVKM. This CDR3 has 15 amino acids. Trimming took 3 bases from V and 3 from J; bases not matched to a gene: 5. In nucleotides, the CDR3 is TGTGCCAGCAGTTTCATGACAGGGAACTACAATGAGCAGTTCTTC. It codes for CASSFMTGNYNEQFF.

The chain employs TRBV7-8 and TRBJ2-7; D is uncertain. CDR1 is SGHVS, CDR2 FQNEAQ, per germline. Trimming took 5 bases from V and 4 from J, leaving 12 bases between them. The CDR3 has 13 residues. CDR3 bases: TGTGCCAGCAGCCGCCCCCAGCTATACGAGCAGTACTTC. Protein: CASSRPQLYEQYF. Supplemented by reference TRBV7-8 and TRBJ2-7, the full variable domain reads GAGVSQSPRYKVAKRGQDVALRCDPISGHVSLFWYQQALGQGPEFLTYFQNEAQLDKSGLPSDRFFAERPEGSVSTLKIQRTQQEDSAVYLCASSRPQLYEQYFGPGTRLTVT.

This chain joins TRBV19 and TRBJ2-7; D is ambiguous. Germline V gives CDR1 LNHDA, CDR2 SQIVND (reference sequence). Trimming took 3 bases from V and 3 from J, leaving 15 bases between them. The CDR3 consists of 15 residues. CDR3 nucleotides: TGTGCCAGTAGTATCTCTGTCCTTAAGGGCTACGAGCAGTACTTC. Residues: CASSISVLKGYEQYF.

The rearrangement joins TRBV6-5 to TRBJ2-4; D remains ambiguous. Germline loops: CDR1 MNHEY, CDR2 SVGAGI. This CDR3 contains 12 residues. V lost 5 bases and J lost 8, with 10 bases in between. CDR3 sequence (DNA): TGTGCCAGCAGTGACGCTTTGGACATTCAGTACTTC. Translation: CASSDALDIQYF.

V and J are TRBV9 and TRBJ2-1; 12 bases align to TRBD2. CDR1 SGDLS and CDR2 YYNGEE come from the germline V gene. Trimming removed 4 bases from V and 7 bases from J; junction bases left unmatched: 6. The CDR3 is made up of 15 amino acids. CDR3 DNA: TGTGCCAGCAGCAAAAGACTAGCGGGAGCTAATGAGCAGTTCTTC. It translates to CASSKRLAGANEQFF.

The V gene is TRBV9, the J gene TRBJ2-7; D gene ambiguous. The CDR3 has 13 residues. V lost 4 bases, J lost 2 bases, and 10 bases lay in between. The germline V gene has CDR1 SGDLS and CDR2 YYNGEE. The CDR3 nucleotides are TGTGCCAGCAGCTCGGGTGGGGCCTACGAGCAGTACTTC. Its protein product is CASSSGGAYEQYF.

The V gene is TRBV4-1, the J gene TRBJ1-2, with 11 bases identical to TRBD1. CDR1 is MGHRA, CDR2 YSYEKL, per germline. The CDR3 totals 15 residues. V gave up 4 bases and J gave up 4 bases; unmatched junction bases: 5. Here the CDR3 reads CASSLGTGGIYGYTF. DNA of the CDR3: TGCGCCAGCAGCCTTGGGACAGGGGGAATCTATGGCTACACCTTC.

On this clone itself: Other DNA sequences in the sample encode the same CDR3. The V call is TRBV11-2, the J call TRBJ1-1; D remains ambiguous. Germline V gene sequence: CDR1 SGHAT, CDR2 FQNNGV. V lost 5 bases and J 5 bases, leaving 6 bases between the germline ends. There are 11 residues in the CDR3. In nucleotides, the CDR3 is TGTGCCAGCAGCCTGGGTACTGAAGCTTTCTTT. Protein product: CASSLGTEAFF.

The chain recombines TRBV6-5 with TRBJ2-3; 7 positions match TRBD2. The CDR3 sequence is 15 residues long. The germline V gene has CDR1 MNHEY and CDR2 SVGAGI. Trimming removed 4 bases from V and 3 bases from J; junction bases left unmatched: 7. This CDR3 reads CASSFTKLATDTQYF. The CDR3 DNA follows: TGTGCCAGCAGTTTTACCAAACTAGCGACAGATACGCAGTATTTT.

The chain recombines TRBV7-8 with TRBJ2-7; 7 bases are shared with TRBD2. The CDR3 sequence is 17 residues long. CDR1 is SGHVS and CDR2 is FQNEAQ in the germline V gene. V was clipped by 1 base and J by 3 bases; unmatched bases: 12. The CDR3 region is CASSLGPRESFYYEQYF. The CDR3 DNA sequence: TGTGCCAGCAGCTTAGGACCGCGGGAGTCCTTTTACTACGAGCAGTACTTC.

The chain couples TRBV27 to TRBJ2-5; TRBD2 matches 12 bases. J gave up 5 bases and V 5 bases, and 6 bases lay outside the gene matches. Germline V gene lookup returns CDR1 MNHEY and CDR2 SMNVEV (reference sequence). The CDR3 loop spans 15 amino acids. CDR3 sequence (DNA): TGTGCCAGCAGTCCATGGACTAGCGGGACGGAGACCCAGTACTTC. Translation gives CASSPWTSGTETQYF.

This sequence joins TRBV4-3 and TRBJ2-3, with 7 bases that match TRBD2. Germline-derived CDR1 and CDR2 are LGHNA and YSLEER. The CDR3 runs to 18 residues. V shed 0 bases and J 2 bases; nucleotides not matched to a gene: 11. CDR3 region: CASSQDDPAGVNTDTQYF. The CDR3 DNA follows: TGCGCCAGCAGCCAAGATGACCCTGCGGGAGTCAACACAGATACGCAGTATTTT.

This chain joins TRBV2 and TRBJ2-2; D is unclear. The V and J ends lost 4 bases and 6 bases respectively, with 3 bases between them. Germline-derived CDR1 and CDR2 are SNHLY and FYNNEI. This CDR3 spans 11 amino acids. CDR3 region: CASSVAGELFF. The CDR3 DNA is TGTGCCAGCAGTGTGGCCGGGGAGCTGTTTTTT.

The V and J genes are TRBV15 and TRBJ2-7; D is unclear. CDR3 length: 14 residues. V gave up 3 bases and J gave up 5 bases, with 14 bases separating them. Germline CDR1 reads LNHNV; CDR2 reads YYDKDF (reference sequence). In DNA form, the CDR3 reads TGTGCCACCAGCAGGGACCATAGGGTCCACGAGCAGTACTTC. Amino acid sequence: CATSRDHRVHEQYF.

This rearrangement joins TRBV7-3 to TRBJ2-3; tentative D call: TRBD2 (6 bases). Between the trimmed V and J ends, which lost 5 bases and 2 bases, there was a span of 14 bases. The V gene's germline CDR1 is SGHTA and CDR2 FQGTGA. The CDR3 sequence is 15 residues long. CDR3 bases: TGTGCCAGCAGCCCGGGGACTGCAGCCACAGATACGCAGTATTTT. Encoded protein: CASSPGTAATDTQYF.

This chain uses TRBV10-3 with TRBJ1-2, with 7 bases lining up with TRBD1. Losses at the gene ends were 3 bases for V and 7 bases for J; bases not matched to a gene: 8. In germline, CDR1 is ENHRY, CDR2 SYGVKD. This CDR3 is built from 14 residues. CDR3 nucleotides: TGTGCCATCAGTGAAGGGGACAGCCCGCTTGGCTACACCTTC. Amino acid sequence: CAISEGDSPLGYTF.

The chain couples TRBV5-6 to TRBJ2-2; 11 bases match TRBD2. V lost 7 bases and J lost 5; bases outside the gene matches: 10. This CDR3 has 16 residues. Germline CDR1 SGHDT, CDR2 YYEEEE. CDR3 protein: CASQSSGRAGTGELFF. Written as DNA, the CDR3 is TGTGCCAGCCAGAGTAGCGGGAGGGCGGGGACCGGGGAGCTGTTTTTT.

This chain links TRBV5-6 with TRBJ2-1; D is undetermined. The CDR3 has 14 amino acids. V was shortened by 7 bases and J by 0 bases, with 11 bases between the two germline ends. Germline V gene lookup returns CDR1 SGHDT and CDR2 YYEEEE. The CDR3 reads CASLNWGSYNEQFF. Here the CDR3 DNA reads TGTGCCAGCTTAAATTGGGGCTCCTACAATGAGCAGTTCTTC.

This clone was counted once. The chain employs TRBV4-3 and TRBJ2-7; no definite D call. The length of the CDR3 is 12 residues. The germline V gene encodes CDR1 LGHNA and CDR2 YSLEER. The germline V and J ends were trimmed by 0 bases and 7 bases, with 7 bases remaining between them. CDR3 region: CASSQDTGEQYF. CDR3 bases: TGCGCCAGCAGCCAAGATACTGGGGAGCAGTACTTC.

The CDR3 is CASRAGTHSDYTQYF. CDR3 DNA sequence: TGTGCCAGCAGAGCCGGGACCCATTCGGACTATACGCAGTATTTT. This sequence joins TRBV6-1 and TRBJ2-3, with D possibly called TRBD1 or TRBD2 (5 bases each). Trimming cost V 6 bases and J 7 bases, with 20 bases left between them. The CDR3 consists of 15 residues. The germline CDR1 and CDR2 sequences are MNHNS and SASEGT.

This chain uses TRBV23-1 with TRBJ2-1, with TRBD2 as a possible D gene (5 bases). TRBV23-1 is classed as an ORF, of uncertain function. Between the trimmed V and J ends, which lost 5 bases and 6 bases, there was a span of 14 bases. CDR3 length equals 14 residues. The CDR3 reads CASSSGSVSNEQFF. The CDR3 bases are TGCGCCAGCAGTTCTGGGAGTGTAAGCAATGAGCAGTTCTTC.

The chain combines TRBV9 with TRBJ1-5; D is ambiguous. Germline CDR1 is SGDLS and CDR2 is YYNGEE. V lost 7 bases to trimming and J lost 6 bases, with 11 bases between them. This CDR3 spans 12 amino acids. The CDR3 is CASGIGSQPQHF. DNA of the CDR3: TGTGCCAGCGGGATCGGCAGTCAGCCCCAGCATTTT.